Given below is one T cell receptor beta chain in context. In the original workflow: How many nucleated cells were present was estimated from reference gene primer amplification. Method: immunoSEQ multiplex PCR; TCRdb's copy keeps in-frame clones and lacks some. V and J calls and clone size come straight from that table; D and trimming were deduced from the DNA. The data hold some 200,000 clones, with more than 85% observed a single time. The data originate from a study of blood T cell repertoires in COVID-19. The wider study: Material from acute and convalescent COVID-19 was sourced from the United States, Italy and Spain. Nucleic acid was either cDNA or gDNA, and it came from T cells, B-cell-depleted T cells, or PBMCs.

CDR3 length: 19 amino acids. The V and J ends lost 0 bases and 1 base respectively, with 22 bases between them. Germline CDR1 reads SGHVS; CDR2 reads FQNEAQ. The rearrangement uses TRBV7-8 and TRBJ2-7; TRBD2 is a possible D gene (5 bases). This clonotype was sampled from a man in his forties or fifties with active or convalescent COVID-19. The sequencing input was peripheral blood. The chain's CDR3 is CASSLAPGRRVATSYEQYF. The CDR3, as DNA: TGTGCCAGCAGCTTAGCCCCAGGAAGGCGGGTAGCGACTTCCTACGAGCAGTACTTC.